The 27 T cell receptor beta chains below were found in one sample sequenced in a study of T cells after yellow fever vaccination. TCRdb re-derived calls from the 5' RACE reads in MiXCR, one entry per CDR3 protein. The data hold fewer than 450,000 distinct CDR3 sequences, with 3% to 4.5% observed a single time. The sample consisted of PBMCs, taken 5 days after the yellow fever booster vaccination. The source is a man between 18 and 29 years old who received the YFV17D yellow fever vaccine.

This clonotype was detected only a few times. The rearrangement uses TRBV27 and TRBJ2-5; the D gene could be TRBD1 or TRBD2 (6 bases each). The length of the CDR3 is 18 residues. Per the germline V gene, CDR1 is MNHEY and CDR2 is SMNVEV (reference sequence). The V end lost 2 bases, the J end lost 4 bases, and 23 bases lay between the germline ends. The CDR3 protein is CASSLAGYPRGDRETQYF. CDR3 DNA: TGTGCCAGCAGTTTAGCGGGGTACCCTAGGGGGGACCGAGAGACCCAGTACTTC.

The chain couples TRBV6-5 to TRBJ1-2, with TRBD1 identical over 7 bases. From germline, CDR1 is MNHEY and CDR2 SVGAGI. The CDR3 has 14 amino acids. J was trimmed by 5 bases and V by 2 bases; bases with no gene match: 5. As DNA, the CDR3 is TGTGCCAGCAGTTACAGGGGGCTGGGGTATGGCTACACCTTC. Its translation is CASSYRGLGYGYTF.

This clonotype was found a few times. V and J are TRBV2 and TRBJ2-7; no clear D gene. V was trimmed by 7 bases and J by 2 bases, leaving 9 bases between them. In germline, CDR1 is SNHLY, CDR2 FYNNEI. The CDR3 covers 12 residues. The CDR3 sequence is CASNSDTYEQYF. Written as DNA, the CDR3 is TGTGCCAGCAACTCAGACACCTACGAGCAGTACTTC.

This clonotype was detected only a few times. The rearrangement joins TRBV12-3 or TRBV12-4 to TRBJ2-3, with 10 bases lining up with TRBD1. The CDR3 is 15 amino acids. V lost 3 bases, J lost 5 bases, and 5 bases stayed unmatched. The CDR3 DNA follows: TGTGCCAGCAGTTTGACGACAGGGGGCCAAGATACGCAGTATTTT. It translates to CASSLTTGGQDTQYF.

This clonotype was seen a few times. The rearrangement joins TRBV6-5 to TRBJ1-1, with 7 bases fitting TRBD1. The ends lost 5 bases at V and 5 bases at J; junction bases unmatched: 5. The CDR3 is made up of 13 amino acids. Per the germline V gene, CDR1 is MNHEY and CDR2 is SVGAGI. The CDR3 spells CASSDREETEAFF. The CDR3 coding sequence is TGTGCCAGCAGTGACAGGGAGGAGACTGAAGCTTTCTTT.

This clonotype came up a few times. The rearrangement links TRBV12-3 or TRBV12-4 to TRBJ2-7, with 12 bases identical to TRBD1. CDR3 length: 13 amino acids. V shed 5 bases and J 8 bases; nucleotides not matched to a gene: 4. The CDR3 spells CASSAGTGGKQYV. The CDR3, as DNA: TGTGCCAGCAGTGCCGGGACAGGGGGCAAGCAGTACGTC.

The chain joins TRBV18 to TRBJ1-1; D may be TRBD1 (6 bases). Trimming cost V 2 bases and J 3 bases, with 10 bases left between them. The CDR3 is made up of 14 amino acids. CDR1 and CDR2 from the germline V gene are KGHSH and LQKENI. Here the CDR3 DNA reads TGTGCCAGCTCACCAGTTTCAGGGGACACTGAAGCTTTCTTT. It specifies CASSPVSGDTEAFF. The whole variable domain, remainder taken from reference TRBV18 and TRBJ1-1, is NAGVMQNPRHLVRRRGQEARLRCSPMKGHSHVYWYRQLPEEGLKFMVYLQKENIIDESGMPKERFSAEFPKEGPSILRIQQVVRGDSAAYFCASSPVSGDTEAFFGQGTRLTVV.

The V gene is TRBV5-4, the J gene TRBJ1-2; 12 bases are shared with TRBD1. V dropped 4 bases and J dropped 3; count of bases not matched to a gene: 10. Looked up from germline, CDR1 is SGHNT and CDR2 is YYREEE (reference sequence). The CDR3 is 17 amino acids. The CDR3 protein is CASSPWSGQGADYGYTF. For the CDR3, the DNA is TGTGCCAGCAGCCCCTGGTCGGGACAGGGGGCTGACTATGGCTACACCTTC.

This clonotype was observed at least ten times. V gene TRBV5-1 combines with J gene TRBJ1-1; D unresolved. Germline assignment: CDR1 SGHRS and CDR2 YFSETQ. The V and J ends lost 2 bases and 4 bases respectively, with 15 bases between them. CDR3 length: 15 residues. CDR3 amino acids: CASSFTVYDSTEAFF. The CDR3 coding sequence is TGCGCCAGCAGCTTTACAGTGTATGATTCCACTGAAGCTTTCTTT.

The table lists this clonotype with many counts. The rearrangement uses TRBV27 and TRBJ2-7; D is unresolved. The CDR3 consists of 12 residues. With 2 bases removed from V and 4 bases from J, the gap between germline ends came to 6 bases. Looked up from germline, CDR1 is MNHEY and CDR2 is SMNVEV (reference sequence). Here the CDR3 reads CASSLNGYEQYF. In DNA form, the CDR3 reads TGTGCCAGCAGTTTAAACGGATACGAGCAGTACTTC.

This clonotype was observed many times. CDR3 coding DNA: TGCAGTGCTAAGGGGGTTAATCAGGATCAGCCCCAGCATTTT. It codes for CSAKGVNQDQPQHF. The genes are TRBV20-1 and TRBJ1-5; perhaps TRBD1 as D (6 bases). CDR3 length equals 14 residues. Trimming took 4 bases from V and 5 from J, leaving 15 bases between them. Germline V gives CDR1 DFQATT, CDR2 SNEGSKA (reference sequence).

The genes are TRBV4-3 and TRBJ1-5; unclear D gene. Trimming stripped 0 bases from V and 4 bases from J, with 4 bases between. Germline V lookup: CDR1 LGHNA, CDR2 YSLEER. The CDR3 extends over 13 amino acids. CDR3 coding DNA: TGCGCCAGCAGCCAAGATCCGAATCAGCCCCAGCATTTT. Its translation is CASSQDPNQPQHF.

This clonotype was recorded a few times. One junction end does not reproduce the germline sequence, and a read error may be involved. V usage is TRBV7-7 and J usage is TRBJ2-1; 7 bases line up with TRBD1. This CDR3 spans 13 amino acids. Germline CDR1 SSHAT, CDR2 FNYEAQ (reference sequence). CDR3 region: CASSLGDSDEQFF. The CDR3 DNA reads TGTGCTAGCAGCTTAGGGGACAGCGATGAGCAGTTCTTC.

This chain links TRBV28 with TRBJ2-5; tentatively, D is TRBD2 (6 bases). V dropped 4 bases and J dropped 0 bases, with 9 bases sitting between them. This CDR3 is 14 amino acids long. Germline V CDR1 and CDR2: MDHEN, SYDVKM. CDR3 sequence reads: CASSWTGDQETQYF. The CDR3 DNA reads TGTGCCAGCAGTTGGACGGGAGACCAAGAGACCCAGTACTTC.

This clonotype was seen more than once but under ten times. The rearrangement links TRBV4-1 to TRBJ2-7; D may be TRBD1 or TRBD2 (5 bases each). The V end was cut by 1 base, the J end by 0 bases, with 10 bases between. CDR3 size: 15 residues. The V gene's germline CDR1 is MGHRA and CDR2 YSYEKL. CDR3 sequence reads: CASSQGVGTSYEQYF. As DNA, the CDR3 is TGCGCCAGCAGCCAAGGGGTCGGGACCTCCTACGAGCAGTACTTC.

This clonotype was seen ten or more times. This chain links TRBV6-2 or TRBV6-3 with TRBJ2-2, with 9 bases aligning to TRBD1. Germline V gene sequence: CDR1 MNHEY, CDR2 SVGEGT. The V gene end was trimmed by 6 bases and the J gene end by 2 bases; junction bases not matched to a gene: 4. The CDR3 totals 15 residues. CDR3 loop: CASRQTGGNTGELFF. In DNA, the CDR3 is TGTGCCAGCAGGCAGACAGGGGGAAACACCGGGGAGCTGTTTTTT.

The V and J genes are TRBV20-1 and TRBJ2-6; D is unclear. In germline, CDR1 is DFQATT, CDR2 SNEGSKA (reference sequence). This CDR3 has 13 residues. Trimming shortened V by 6 bases and J by 2 bases, and 8 bases separated the two germline ends. As DNA, the CDR3 is TGCAGTGCACCACGCCCTGGGGCCAACGTCCTGACTTTC. This codes for CSAPRPGANVLTF.

The gene calls are TRBV5-1 and TRBJ1-1; no firm D call. Germline CDR1 is SGHRS and CDR2 is YFSETQ. With 4 bases removed from V and 1 base from J, the gap between germline ends came to 11 bases. This CDR3 contains 14 residues. CDR3 region: CASSADPQNTEAFF. The CDR3 coding sequence is TGCGCCAGCAGCGCGGACCCCCAGAACACTGAAGCTTTCTTT. The whole variable domain, filled in from reference TRBV5-1 and TRBJ1-1, reads KAGVTQTPRYLIKTRGQQVTLSCSPISGHRSVSWYQQTPGQGLQFLFEYFSETQRNKGNFPGRFSGRQFSNSRSEMNVSTLELGDSALYLCASSADPQNTEAFFGQGTRLTVV.

The chain recombines TRBV20-1 with TRBJ2-4; D gene uncertain. CDR3 length: 13 amino acids. Germline-derived CDR1 and CDR2 are DFQATT and SNEGSKA (reference sequence). V was pared by 3 bases and J by 4 bases, with 10 bases between. For the CDR3, the DNA is TGCAGTGCTAGCTCGGCTAAGAAAAACATTCAGTACTTC. Translation gives CSASSAKKNIQYF.

Only a few counts were recorded for this clonotype. V gene TRBV20-1 combines with J gene TRBJ2-2; TRBD2 matches at 9 bases. The CDR3 has 17 amino acids. The germline V gene has CDR1 DFQATT and CDR2 SNEGSKA (reference sequence). Losses at the gene ends were 0 bases for V and 1 base for J; bases not matched to a gene: 6. CDR3 amino acids: CSARDLVSGGNTGELFF. The CDR3 coding sequence is TGCAGTGCTAGAGATCTAGTTAGCGGGGGGAACACCGGGGAGCTGTTTTTT.

This clonotype was picked up a small number of times. The rearrangement uses TRBV7-2 and TRBJ1-5, with 9 bases aligning to TRBD1. The CDR3 is 18 residues long. CDR1 SGHTA and CDR2 FQGNSA come from the germline V gene. V was clipped by 2 bases and J by 5 bases; unmatched bases: 13. CDR3 amino acids: CASSLRGTGNVRDQPQHF. CDR3 coding DNA: TGTGCCAGCAGCTTACGCGGGACAGGGAACGTTAGGGATCAGCCCCAGCATTTT.

The rearrangement joins TRBV6-5 to TRBJ2-1; 7 nucleotides align to TRBD1. Germline trimming cut 0 bases from V and 14 bases from J; bases unmatched to any gene: 7. Germline V lookup: CDR1 MNHEY, CDR2 SVGAGI. The CDR3 contains 13 residues. CDR3 sequence: CASSYSSTGEKFF. The CDR3 DNA reads as TGTGCCAGCAGTTACTCGTCTACAGGGGAAAAGTTCTTC.

This clonotype was detected only a few times. The V and J genes are TRBV11-2 and TRBJ1-1; D perhaps matches TRBD1 (6 bases). The germline V gene encodes CDR1 SGHAT and CDR2 FQNNGV. The CDR3 sequence is 17 residues long. Trimming took off 0 bases at V and 1 base at J, with 15 bases between the two ends. The DNA for the CDR3 is TGTGCCAGCAGCTTAGATTGGGTCGCAGGGGCGAACACTGAAGCTTTCTTT. This sequence encodes CASSLDWVAGANTEAFF. Filled out from reference TRBV11-2 and TRBJ1-1, the complete variable domain reads EAGVAQSPRYKIIEKRQSVAFWCNPISGHATLYWYQQILGQGPKLLIQFQNNGVVDDSQLPKDRFSAERLKGVDSTLKIQPAKLEDSAVYLCASSLDWVAGANTEAFFGQGTRLTVV.

The chain links TRBV4-2 to TRBJ1-5; D uncertain. The CDR3 has 17 amino acids. V shed 0 bases and J shed 5 bases, with 17 bases lying between them. From germline, CDR1 is LGHNA and CDR2 YNFKEQ. The DNA for the CDR3 is TGTGCCAGCAGCCAAGAAGGTAAAAGCGGTTTCTATCAGCCCCAGCATTTT. Encoded protein: CASSQEGKSGFYQPQHF.

This clonotype appeared a few times. V and J are TRBV11-2 and TRBJ2-5, with 9 bases lining up with TRBD1. Germline CDR1 and CDR2: SGHAT and FQNNGV. V lost 6 bases to trimming and J lost 4 bases; unmatched junction nucleotides: 6. This CDR3 has 14 amino acids. CDR3: CASRSPGQGETQYF. The CDR3 region has the DNA TGTGCCAGCAGATCACCGGGACAGGGAGAGACCCAGTACTTC.

The sample holds a few counts of this clonotype. This chain connects TRBV5-1 to TRBJ1-6; TRBD1 matches 7 bases. Germline V gene sequence: CDR1 SGHRS, CDR2 YFSETQ. The V segment lost 3 bases and the J segment 6 bases; nucleotides outside the gene matches: 3. The CDR3 is made up of 14 amino acids. The chain's CDR3 is CASSSGTVNSPLHF. The CDR3 coding sequence is TGCGCCAGCAGCTCCGGGACAGTTAATTCACCCCTCCACTTT.

This clonotype was recorded many times. Written as DNA, the CDR3 is TGTGCCAGCAGCTTGGCCGGGGTCTCGGAGACCCAGTACTTC. Protein: CASSLAGVSETQYF. The rearrangement links TRBV5-6 to TRBJ2-5; tentatively, D is TRBD2 (5 bases). V was cut by 0 bases and J by 5 bases, with 11 bases left in between. Germline V gene data show CDR1 as SGHDT and CDR2 as YYEEEE. This CDR3 comprises 14 residues. The full variable domain, in which reference TRBV5-6 and TRBJ2-5 provide the parts outside the CDR3, is DAGVTQSPTHLIKTRGQQVTLRCSPKSGHDTVSWYQQALGQGPQFIFQYYEEEERQRGNFPDRFSGHQFPNYSSELNVNALLLGDSALYLCASSLAGVSETQYFGPGTRLLVL.